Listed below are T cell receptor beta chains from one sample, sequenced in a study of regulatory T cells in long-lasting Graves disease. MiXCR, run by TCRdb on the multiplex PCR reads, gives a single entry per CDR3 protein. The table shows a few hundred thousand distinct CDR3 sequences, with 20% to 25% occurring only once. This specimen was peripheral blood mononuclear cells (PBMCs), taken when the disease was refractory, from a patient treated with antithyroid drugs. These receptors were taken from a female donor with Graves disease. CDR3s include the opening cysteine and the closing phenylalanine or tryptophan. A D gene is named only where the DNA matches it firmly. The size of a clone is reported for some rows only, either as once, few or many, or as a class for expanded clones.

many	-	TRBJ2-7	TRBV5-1	CASSLDIGAAQTYEQYF	TGCGCCAGCAGCTTGGATATTGGTGCAGCGCAGACCTACGAGCAGTACTTC
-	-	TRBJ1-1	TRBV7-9	CASSLPGESLNTEAFF	TGTGCCAGCAGCTTACCGGGCGAAAGTTTGAACACTGAAGCTTTCTTT
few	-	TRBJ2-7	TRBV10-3	CAISEGGVEQYF	TGTGCCATCAGTGAGGGAGGGGTCGAGCAGTACTTC
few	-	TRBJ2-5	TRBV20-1	CSAEPSSSWGAFEETQYF	TGCAGTGCTGAACCCTCTAGCTCATGGGGGGCTTTTGAAGAGACCCAGTACTTC
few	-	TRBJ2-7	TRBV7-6	CASSPLAGRGPHEQYF	TGTGCCAGCAGCCCCCTGGCGGGGAGGGGGCCCCACGAGCAGTACTTC
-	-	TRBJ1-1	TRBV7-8	CASSWGSGAETFF	-
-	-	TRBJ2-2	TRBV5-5	CASSPDREGPGELFF	TGTGCCAGCAGCCCGGACAGGGAGGGACCCGGGGAGCTGTTTTTT
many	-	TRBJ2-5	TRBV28	CASTPPGELKTQYF	TGTGCCAGCACCCCCCCGGGGGAGTTAAAGACCCAGTACTTC
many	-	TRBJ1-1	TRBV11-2	CASSRIFGPENTEAFF	TGTGCCAGCAGCCGTATATTTGGGCCCGAAAACACTGAAGCTTTCTTT
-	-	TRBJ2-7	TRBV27	CASSFRGEASYEQYF	TGTGCCAGCAGTTTTAGGGGGGAGGCCTCCTACGAGCAGTACTTC
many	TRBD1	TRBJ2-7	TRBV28	CASSLYGGWGQGINEQYF	TGTGCCAGCAGTCTTTATGGGGGGTGGGGACAGGGGATTAACGAGCAGTACTTC
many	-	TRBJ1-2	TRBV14	CASSQWLVNYGYTF	TGTGCCAGTAGTCAGTGGCTGGTCAACTATGGCTACACCTTC
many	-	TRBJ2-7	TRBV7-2	CASSEGFEQYF	TGTGCCAGCAGTGAAGGGTTCGAGCAGTACTTC
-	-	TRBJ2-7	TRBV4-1	CASSQVVTEAPTYEQYF	TGCGCCAGCAGCCAAGTAGTTACGGAGGCCCCCACCTACGAGCAGTACTTC
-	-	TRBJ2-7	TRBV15	CATSRETAYEQYF	TGTGCCACCAGCAGGGAGACGGCCTACGAGCAGTACTTC
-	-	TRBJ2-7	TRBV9	CASSVALENYEQYF	TGTGCCAGCAGCGTAGCACTCGAAAACTACGAGCAGTACTTC
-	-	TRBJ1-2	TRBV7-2	CASSLEDFPRYGYTF	TGTGCCAGCAGCTTAGAGGACTTCCCCCGATATGGCTACACCTTC
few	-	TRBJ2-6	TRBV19	CASRGIKVSGANVLTF	TGTGCCAGTAGGGGAATCAAGGTCTCTGGGGCCAACGTCCTGACTTTC
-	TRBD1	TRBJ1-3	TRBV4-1	CASSQVQGAAGNTIYF	TGCGCCAGCAGCCAGGTCCAGGGGGCCGCTGGAAACACCATATATTTT
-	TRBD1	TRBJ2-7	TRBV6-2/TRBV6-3	CASSSPGQGAITYEQYF	TGTGCCAGCAGCTCCCCGGGACAGGGGGCTATAACCTACGAGCAGTACTTC
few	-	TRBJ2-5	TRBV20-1	CSAPLAPGGTQYF	TGCAGTGCGCCTCTAGCGCCAGGGGGGACCCAGTACTTC
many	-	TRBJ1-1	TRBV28	CASRRGGDTEAFF	TGTGCCAGCAGGAGAGGGGGGGACACTGAAGCTTTCTTT
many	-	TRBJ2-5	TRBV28	CASRSGPMPRETQYF	TGTGCCAGCAGATCCGGTCCGATGCCACGGGAGACCCAGTACTTC
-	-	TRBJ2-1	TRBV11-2	CASSLSRGYEQFF	TGTGCCAGCAGCCTTTCCAGGGGCTATGAGCAGTTCTTC
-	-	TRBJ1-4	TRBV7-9	CASSFPGRPNEKLFF	TGTGCCAGCAGCTTCCCAGGGAGACCTAATGAAAAACTGTTTTTT
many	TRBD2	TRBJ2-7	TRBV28	CASRLPGGTGYEQYF	TGTGCCAGCAGGCTCCCCGGGGGGACTGGGTACGAGCAGTACTTC
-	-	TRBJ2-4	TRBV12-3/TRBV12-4	CASSLVLQAKNIQYF	TGTGCCAGCAGTTTAGTACTGCAAGCAAAAAACATTCAGTACTTC
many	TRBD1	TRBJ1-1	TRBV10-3	CAILGTETEAFF	TGTGCCATCTTGGGGACAGAGACTGAAGCTTTCTTT
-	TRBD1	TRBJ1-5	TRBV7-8	CASSLRQGGLSNQPQHF	TGTGCCAGCAGCCTTAGACAGGGGGGATTGAGCAATCAGCCCCAGCATTTT
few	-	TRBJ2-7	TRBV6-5	CASSYTDTHTYEQYF	TGTGCCAGCAGTTACACCGACACCCACACCTACGAGCAGTACTTC
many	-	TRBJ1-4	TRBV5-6	CASSWQRKEKLFF	TGTGCCAGCAGCTGGCAAAGGAAGGAAAAACTGTTTTTT
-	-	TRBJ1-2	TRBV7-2	CAGSLWSTDPTYGYTF	TGTGCCGGCAGCTTATGGAGTACAGACCCGACCTATGGCTACACCTTC
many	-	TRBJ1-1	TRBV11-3	CASSPGRGEAFF	TGTGCCAGCAGCCCGGGTCGGGGGGAAGCTTTCTTT
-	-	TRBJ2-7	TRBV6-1	CASSQGRTYEQYF	TGTGCCAGCAGCCAAGGGCGGACCTACGAGCAGTACTTC
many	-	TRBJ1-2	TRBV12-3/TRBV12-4	CASSLRAVDGYTF	TGTGCCAGCAGTTTACGGGCAGTCGATGGCTACACCTTC
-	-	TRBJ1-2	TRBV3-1	CASSQSWADGYTF	TGTGCCAGCAGCCAAAGCTGGGCGGATGGCTACACCTTC
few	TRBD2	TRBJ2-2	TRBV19	CASSNPPGLVYLGELFF	TGTGCCAGTAGCAACCCTCCGGGACTAGTGTACCTCGGGGAGCTGTTTTTT
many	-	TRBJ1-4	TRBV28	CASSPGGPTTNEKLFF	TGTGCCAGCAGTCCCGGTGGACCAACAACTAATGAAAAACTGTTTTTT
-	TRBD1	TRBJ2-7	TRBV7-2	CASNPGQGTYEQYF	TGTGCCAGTAATCCGGGACAGGGGACCTACGAGCAGTACTTC
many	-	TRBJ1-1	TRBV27	CASRFSADLNTEAFF	TGTGCCAGCAGGTTTTCCGCGGACCTGAACACTGAAGCTTTCTTT
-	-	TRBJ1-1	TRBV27	CASSFGRGVTEAFF	TGTGCCAGCAGTTTCGGACGGGGTGTAACTGAAGCTTTCTTT
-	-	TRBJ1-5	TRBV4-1	CASSQGASSNQPQHF	TGCGCCAGCAGCCAAGGGGCGAGTAGCAATCAGCCCCAGCATTTT
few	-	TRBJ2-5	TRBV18	CASSSSLHNQETQYF	TGTGCCAGCTCATCCTCACTACACAACCAAGAGACCCAGTACTTC
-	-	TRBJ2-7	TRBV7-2	CASSSSGVEQYF	TGTGCCAGCAGCTCCTCAGGGGTTGAGCAGTACTTC
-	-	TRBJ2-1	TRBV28	CASSLSTQMNYNEQFF	TGTGCCAGCAGTTTATCCACTCAGATGAATTACAATGAGCAGTTCTTC
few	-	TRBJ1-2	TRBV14	CASSQGESYYGYTF	TGTGCCAGCAGCCAAGGTGAATCCTATTATGGCTACACCTTC
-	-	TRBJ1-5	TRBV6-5	CASSYSAVGGLGRPQHF	TGTGCCAGCAGTTACTCGGCTGTTGGTGGGTTGGGACGGCCCCAGCATTTT
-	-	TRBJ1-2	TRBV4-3	CASSLYEETNYGYTF	TGCGCCAGCAGCCTATACGAAGAAACTAACTATGGCTACACCTTC
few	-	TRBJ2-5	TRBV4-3	CASSQTGRETQYF	TGCGCCAGCAGCCAAACGGGGCGGGAGACCCAGTACTTC
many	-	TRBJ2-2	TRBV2	CASRINSYTGELFF	TGTGCCAGCAGAATTAACTCTTACACCGGGGAGCTGTTTTTT
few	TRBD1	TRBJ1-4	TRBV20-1	CSAKHSRGLINEKLFF	TGCAGTGCTAAACATAGCAGGGGGCTGATTAATGAAAAACTGTTTTTT
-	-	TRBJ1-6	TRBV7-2	CASSLAHTGSSPLHF	TGTGCCAGCAGCTTAGCGCATACAGGTTCCTCACCCCTCCACTTT
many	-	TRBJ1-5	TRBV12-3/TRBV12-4	CATGGGGQPQHF	TGTGCCACCGGTGGGGGCGGTCAGCCCCAGCATTTT
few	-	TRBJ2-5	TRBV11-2	CASSLVAGRLETQYF	TGTGCCAGCAGCTTAGTAGCAGGGAGGTTGGAGACCCAGTACTTC
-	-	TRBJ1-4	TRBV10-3	CAISESEAGLGGEKLFF	TGTGCCATCAGTGAGTCAGAAGCAGGGCTGGGTGGTGAAAAACTGTTTTTT
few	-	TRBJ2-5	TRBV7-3	CASSDTGAETQYF	TGTGCCAGCAGCGACACGGGGGCGGAGACCCAGTACTTC
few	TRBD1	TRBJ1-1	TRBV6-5	CASSYGTETFEAFF	TGTGCCAGCAGTTACGGGACAGAGACGTTTGAAGCTTTCTTT
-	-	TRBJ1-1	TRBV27	CASRPGLKNTEAFF	TGTGCCAGCCGCCCGGGTCTAAAGAACACTGAAGCTTTCTTT